Below, one T cell receptor beta chain is given with its context. The antigen remains undetermined. The junction departs from the called germline gene at one end, perhaps through a read error. Germline CDR1 reads SGHRS; CDR2 reads YFSETQ. This CDR3 has 15 residues. This sample stems from a study of identical twins. Study-level results: Twin-shared out-of-frame alpha sequences were enriched for low generation probability. Out-of-frame beta sequences exhibited a weaker degree of excess twin sharing.

A universal primer site was created by template switching, with the cDNA bearing unique molecular identifiers. TCRdb reprocessed the 5' RACE reads via MiXCR and lists one record per CDR3 protein. The sample includes hundreds of thousands of distinct CDR3 sequences, under 25% of them seen just once. This sample was also put to use in a study of yellow fever vaccine responses in identical twins. That publication notes: The authors reported partly convergent, partly personalized vaccine responses in identical twins.

The receptor's source is a woman aged 18-29 years in good health. J is TRBJ2-3 and V is TRBV5-1; D is uncertain. The specimen sequenced was CD4+ T cells sorted from blood. The CDR3 loop is CASSLRPTFTDTHYF. CDR3 sequence (DNA): TGCGCCAGCAGCTTGCGGCCAACCTTCACAGATACGCATTATTTT. Using reference TRBV5-1 and TRBJ2-3 for the parts outside the CDR3, the full variable domain is KAGVTQTPRYLIKTRGQQVTLSCSPISGHRSVSWYQQTPGQGLQFLFEYFSETQRNKGNFPGRFSGRQFSNSRSEMNVSTLELGDSALYLCASSLRPTFTDTHYFGPGTRLTVL.